The 20 T cell receptor beta chains below were found in one sample sequenced in a study of pediatric ulcerative colitis. The method was immunoSEQ multiplex PCR; TCRdb's version includes in-frame clones alone and lacks a portion of them. The data contain 25,000 to 35,000 clones, roughly four fifths of them singletons. The sequencing sample was made of blood. These receptors were collected from a boy younger than 18 with severe ulcerative colitis.

The V and J genes are TRBV2 and TRBJ1-1; D unresolved. V lost 6 bases, J lost 2 bases, and 10 bases lay in between. CDR1 is SNHLY and CDR2 is FYNNEI in the germline V gene. The CDR3 is 13 residues long. The CDR3 here is CASRAEGNTEAFF. The CDR3 DNA reads TGTGCCAGCAGGGCTGAGGGAAACACTGAAGCTTTCTTT. Supplemented by reference TRBV2 and TRBJ1-1, the full variable domain reads EPEVTQTPSHQVTQMGQEVILRCVPISNHLYFYWYRQILGQKVEFLVSFYNNEISEKSEIFDDQFSVERPDGSNFTLKIRSTKLEDSAMYFCASRAEGNTEAFFGQGTRLTVV.

The chain combines TRBV6-1 with TRBJ2-7; D gene uncertain. V lost 3 bases and J lost 3, with 3 bases in between. The CDR3 is 11 residues long. Germline assignment: CDR1 MNHNS and CDR2 SASEGT. CDR3 bases: TGTGCCAGCAGTGAGGGCTACGAGCAGTACTTC. This sequence encodes CASSEGYEQYF.

The V call is TRBV5-1, the J call TRBJ2-1; D is tentatively TRBD1 or TRBD2 (6 bases each). This CDR3 comprises 15 residues. Germline CDR1 reads SGHRS; CDR2 reads YFSETQ. V was trimmed by 0 bases and J by 7 bases, leaving 14 bases between them. The CDR3 sequence: CASSLAGASLNEQFF. The CDR3 DNA reads TGCGCCAGCAGCTTGGCGGGGGCCTCTTTGAATGAGCAGTTCTTC.

CDR3 loop: CASSQRYDTTRPNTEAFF. The CDR3 bases are TGCGCCAGCAGTCAACGATACGATACCACGCGTCCGAACACTGAAGCTTTCTTT. This chain uses TRBV23-1 with TRBJ1-1; D not certain. TRBV23-1 is recorded as an ORF, its role being uncertain. The CDR3 spans 18 residues. V was trimmed by 2 bases and J by 1 base, leaving 20 bases between them.

This chain joins TRBV10-3 and TRBJ2-1, with 8 bases matching TRBD1. Germline CDR1 ENHRY, CDR2 SYGVKD. Losses at the gene ends were 2 bases for V and 2 bases for J; bases not matched to a gene: 17. The CDR3 length is 20 residues. The CDR3 here is CAISEPQGANPFVPYNEQFF. The CDR3 region has the DNA TGTGCCATCAGTGAGCCTCAGGGGGCAAACCCCTTTGTGCCCTACAATGAGCAGTTCTTC.

The chain is built from TRBV7-9 and TRBJ2-1; weak D call: TRBD1 (5 bases). The V end was cut by 5 bases, the J end by 0 bases, with 11 bases between. This CDR3 region has 15 residues. The germline V gene has CDR1 SEHNR and CDR2 FQNEAQ (reference sequence). As DNA, the CDR3 is TGTGCCAGCAGCCCGCGAGACAGCTCCTACAATGAGCAGTTCTTC. It translates to CASSPRDSSYNEQFF.

The chain recombines TRBV11-1 with TRBJ2-7; a weak D match, TRBD1 (6 bases). Trimming pared 3 bases from V and 4 bases from J, leaving 16 bases between. CDR1 is SGHAT and CDR2 is FQDESV in the germline V gene (reference sequence). The CDR3 totals 15 residues. CDR3 protein: CASSLHQDSPYEQYF. The CDR3 DNA follows: TGTGCCAGCAGCTTGCATCAGGACAGCCCATACGAGCAGTACTTC.

The chain recombines TRBV19 with TRBJ2-4; possible D gene TRBD2, 6 bases. Germline CDR1 LNHDA, CDR2 SQIVND (reference sequence). V lost 7 bases to trimming and J lost 11 bases, with 21 bases between them. This CDR3 is 14 amino acids long. CDR3: CASNPGTSQYLQYF. CDR3 nucleotide sequence: TGTGCCAGTAATCCCGGGACTTCCCAATATCTTCAGTACTTC.

The rearrangement joins TRBV7-3 to TRBJ2-2; a weak D match, TRBD1 (5 bases). Trimming stripped 1 base from V and 5 bases from J, with 8 bases between. This CDR3 is 14 amino acids long. Germline lookup yields CDR1 SGHTA and CDR2 FQGTGA. The CDR3 loop reads CASSLMAGTGELFF. The CDR3 region has the DNA TGTGCCAGCAGCTTAATGGCAGGGACCGGGGAGCTGTTTTTT.

This sequence joins TRBV7-2 and TRBJ1-2; 9 bases fit TRBD1. V was clipped by 1 base and J by 7 bases; unmatched bases: 7. Germline V gene data show CDR1 as SGHTA and CDR2 as FQGNSA. This CDR3 contains 15 residues. The CDR3 DNA is TGTGCCAGCAGCTTAGTACAGGGGGCTCTAGGTGGCTACACCTTC. This encodes CASSLVQGALGGYTF.

This clone has more than one count but fewer than ten. The chain combines TRBV15 with TRBJ1-2; D might be TRBD1 (6 bases). Germline-derived CDR1 and CDR2 are LNHNV and YYDKDF (reference sequence). V dropped 5 bases and J dropped 5 bases, with 15 bases sitting between them. The CDR3 consists of 14 residues. The DNA of the CDR3 is TGTGCCACCAGCGGCAGAACAACAGGGTATGGCTACACCTTC. This encodes CATSGRTTGYGYTF.

This rearrangement joins TRBV19 to TRBJ2-2, with TRBD1 matching over 8 bases. CDR3 size: 16 residues. V gave up 4 bases and J gave up 0 bases; unmatched junction bases: 4. CDR1 and CDR2 from the germline V gene are LNHDA and SQIVND (reference sequence). CDR3 residues: CASSSWGQANTGELFF. The CDR3 coding sequence is TGTGCCAGTAGTAGTTGGGGACAGGCGAACACCGGGGAGCTGTTTTTT.

This chain uses TRBV27 with TRBJ1-1; the D gene is possibly TRBD1 (5 bases). The CDR3 length is 13 residues. The germline CDR1 and CDR2 sequences are MNHEY and SMNVEV (reference sequence). Trimming took off 8 bases at V and 6 bases at J, with 16 bases between the two ends. The CDR3, as DNA: TGTGCCAGCGGGTCGCCATCGGGGGCTGAAGCTTTCTTT. Translating it yields CASGSPSGAEAFF.

The chain combines TRBV21-1 with TRBJ2-3; the DNA was not used to check the table's D call, TRBD2. TRBV21-1 is classified as a pseudogene. The CDR3 extends over 17 amino acids. The CDR3 sequence is CASSKGGLEGFTDTQYF. The DNA of the CDR3 is TGTGCCAGCAGCAAGGGGGGACTAGAAGGGTTCACAGATACGCAGTATTTT.

V gene TRBV6-5 combines with J gene TRBJ1-2; D is uncertain. Trimming left V 7 bases short and J 2 bases short, with 8 bases between. The CDR3 runs 12 residues. Germline loops: CDR1 MNHEY, CDR2 SVGAGI. The CDR3 loop is CASKRENYGYTF. The CDR3 DNA reads as TGTGCCAGCAAAAGGGAGAACTATGGCTACACCTTC.

The chain carries TRBV5-1 and TRBJ2-3; no firm D call. CDR3 size: 15 residues. The V and J ends lost 0 bases and 0 bases respectively, with 8 bases between them. The germline CDR1 and CDR2 sequences are SGHRS and YFSETQ. The CDR3 coding sequence is TGCGCCAGCAGCTTGGATCTTAGAAGCACAGATACGCAGTATTTT. This translates into CASSLDLRSTDTQYF.

The chain carries TRBV5-8 and TRBJ2-3, with 7 positions matching TRBD2. Germline V gene sequence: CDR1 SGHTS, CDR2 YDEGEE. V gave up 5 bases and J gave up 0 bases; unmatched junction bases: 3. CDR3 length: 14 residues. The CDR3 protein is CASRRSGSTDTQYF. CDR3 DNA: TGTGCCAGCAGACGTAGCGGGAGCACAGATACGCAGTATTTT.

This rearrangement joins TRBV9 to TRBJ2-1; possible D gene TRBD2, 6 bases. V dropped 2 bases and J dropped 0 bases, with 12 bases sitting between them. The germline gives CDR1 SGDLS, CDR2 YYNGEE. The CDR3 is 16 residues long. This chain's CDR3 is CASSVSAGASYNEQFF. The CDR3, as DNA: TGTGCCAGCAGCGTCTCAGCGGGTGCCTCCTACAATGAGCAGTTCTTC.

V is TRBV19 and J is TRBJ1-2, with a possible D match to TRBD1 (5 bases). The CDR3 length is 16 residues. Trimming pared 5 bases from V and 8 bases from J, leaving 24 bases between. The germline V gene has CDR1 LNHDA and CDR2 SQIVND (reference sequence). CDR3 nucleotide sequence: TGTGCCAGTAGTCGAGGGACCCGGGCCTCCTCCCCAGGCTACACCTTC. This codes for CASSRGTRASSPGYTF.

The chain joins TRBV18 to TRBJ2-7; TRBD1 or TRBD2 may be the D gene (5 bases each). The CDR3 consists of 14 residues. The ends were cut back, 4 bases at V and 0 bases at J, with 10 bases in the middle. CDR1 and CDR2 (germline): KGHSH, LQKENI. The CDR3 DNA reads TGTGCCAGCTCACAATGGGACGGCTCCTACGAGCAGTACTTC. Protein sequence: CASSQWDGSYEQYF.